Following are 2 T cell receptor beta chains from one sample sequenced in a study of CD8 T cells in ankylosing spondylitis. TCRdb re-derived calls from the 5' RACE reads in MiXCR, one entry per CDR3 protein. This sample has approximately 24,000 distinct CDR3 sequences; about 2.6% occur once, and the top ten carry 7.7%. Input material: blood, either unsorted or a sorted T cell fraction (not recorded which). Every receptor here comes from a female donor with ankylosing spondylitis or in good health (not recorded which).

Many counts were recorded for this clonotype. V gene TRBV9 combines with J gene TRBJ2-2; 7 bases are a match to TRBD1. With 0 bases clipped from V and 6 bases from J, the junction kept 8 bases outside the gene matches. Germline lookup yields CDR1 SGDLS and CDR2 YYNGEE. The CDR3 runs 16 residues. The CDR3 region is CASSVVSSGGPGELFF. CDR3 coding DNA: TGTGCCAGCAGCGTAGTATCGTCAGGGGGTCCCGGGGAGCTGTTTTTT.

This clonotype appeared many times. The chain couples TRBV9 to TRBJ2-3; D unclear. Germline values: CDR1 SGDLS, CDR2 YYNGEE. The CDR3 is made up of 15 amino acids. The germline V and J ends were trimmed by 0 bases and 3 bases, with 11 bases remaining between them. The CDR3 DNA sequence: TGTGCCAGCAGCGTAGCGGGTCGTGGAACAGATACGCAGTATTTT. This encodes CASSVAGRGTDTQYF.